This entry lists 17 T cell receptor beta chains sequenced from one sample in a study of shared clonotypes between healthy human individuals. Sequencing was performed with immunoSEQ multiplex PCR; in TCRdb, only in-frame clones are kept and a portion is missing. The table shows 1,400,000 or so clones, with 98% occurring only once. The sample taken for sequencing was naive CD4+ T cells sorted from blood. Subset indicated: CD45RA+ positively selected. The receptors shown here come from a man younger than 45 in good health.

This sequence joins TRBV5-4 and TRBJ2-1; no clear D gene. The germline gives CDR1 SGHNT, CDR2 YYREEE (reference sequence). This CDR3 region has 12 residues. V lost 1 base to trimming and J lost 10 bases, with 9 bases between them. The CDR3, as DNA: TGTGCCAGCAGCTTGCCCGGAGTAGAGCAGTTCTTC. Residues: CASSLPGVEQFF.

This chain joins TRBV28 and TRBJ2-1; 8 bases line up with TRBD2. The CDR3 sequence is 16 residues long. Germline CDR1 is MDHEN and CDR2 is SYDVKM. The V and J ends lost 4 bases and 4 bases, in that order; junction bases with no gene match: 9. CDR3 residues: CASSSSSGSPYNEQFF. The CDR3, as DNA: TGTGCCAGCAGTTCCTCTAGCGGGTCTCCATACAATGAGCAGTTCTTC.

V is TRBV9 and J is TRBJ1-1; D is possibly TRBD1 (5 bases). The CDR3 is 15 residues long. Trimming took off 0 bases at V and 4 bases at J, with 13 bases between the two ends. Per germline, CDR1 SGDLS and CDR2 YYNGEE. This chain's CDR3 is CASSVGGREATEAFF. CDR3 nucleotide sequence: TGTGCCAGCAGCGTAGGTGGCAGGGAAGCCACTGAAGCTTTCTTT. Together with reference TRBV9 and TRBJ1-1, the CDR3 gives the full variable domain: DSGVTQTPKHLITATGQRVTLRCSPRSGDLSVYWYQQSLDQGLQFLIQYYNGEERAKGNILERFSAQQFPDLHSELNLSSLELGDSALYFCASSVGGREATEAFFGQGTRLTVV.

The chain joins TRBV6-1 to TRBJ2-1, with TRBD1 as a possible D gene (5 bases). Between the trimmed V and J ends, which lost 2 bases and 7 bases, there was a span of 6 bases. This CDR3 is built from 12 residues. Germline CDR1 MNHNS, CDR2 SASEGT. The CDR3 loop reads CASSERGNEQFF. The DNA for the CDR3 is TGTGCCAGCAGTGAAAGGGGAAATGAGCAGTTCTTC.

CDR3 loop: CASSHGTSGSSYEQYF. The CDR3, as DNA: TGCGCCAGCAGCCACGGGACTAGCGGGAGTAGCTACGAGCAGTACTTC. The rearrangement joins TRBV5-1 to TRBJ2-7, with TRBD2 matching 14 bases. CDR1 and CDR2 (germline): SGHRS, YFSETQ. This CDR3 spans 16 amino acids. Trimming at V came to 4 bases and at J to 3 bases, leaving 6 bases not matched to a gene.

The V and J genes are TRBV5-8 and TRBJ1-2; D unresolved. The V end lost 7 bases, the J end lost 6 bases, and 22 bases lay between the germline ends. The germline V gene has CDR1 SGHTS and CDR2 YDEGEE. This CDR3 is built from 15 residues. In nucleotides, the CDR3 is TGTGCCAGCCCAGAACAACTAACAGCACCGAATGGCTACACCTTC. Translating it yields CASPEQLTAPNGYTF.

The chain carries TRBV19 and TRBJ1-2, with a weak D call TRBD1 (5 bases). Trimming pared 6 bases from V and 4 bases from J, leaving 12 bases between. The CDR3 spans 13 residues. Germline CDR1 LNHDA, CDR2 SQIVND (reference sequence). CDR3 sequence: CASSPTGTYGYTF. CDR3 nucleotides: TGTGCCAGTAGCCCTACAGGAACCTATGGCTACACCTTC.

CDR3 DNA: TGTGCCAGCAGCCACGGGCTAGCGGGAGGCACAGATACGCAGTATTTT. It translates to CASSHGLAGGTDTQYF. This chain links TRBV11-3 with TRBJ2-3; 10 bases are a match to TRBD2. V trimming: 5 bases; J trimming: 1 base; junction bases outside the gene matches: 6. Per germline, CDR1 SGHNT and CDR2 YENEEA. The CDR3 contains 16 residues.

This sequence joins TRBV7-3 and TRBJ2-2, with D uncertain. The germline V gene has CDR1 SGHTA and CDR2 FQGTGA. Trimming shortened V by 0 bases and J by 0 bases, and 8 bases separated the two germline ends. CDR3 size: 16 residues. The chain's CDR3 is CASSLTADPNTGELFF. The CDR3 bases are TGTGCCAGCAGCTTAACGGCGGACCCGAACACCGGGGAGCTGTTTTTT.

The rearrangement joins TRBV7-2 to TRBJ1-1, with D perhaps matching TRBD1 (5 bases). Trimming took off 5 bases at V and 8 bases at J, with 12 bases between the two ends. Looked up from germline, CDR1 is SGHTA and CDR2 is FQGNSA. This CDR3 region has 12 residues. For the CDR3, the DNA is TGTGCCAGCAGCCCCCAGGGATGGGAAGCTTTCTTT. The encoded protein is CASSPQGWEAFF.

The chain joins TRBV19 to TRBJ1-2, with 8 bases that match TRBD1. The CDR3 length is 14 residues. Unmatched junction bases numbered 5, after V lost 4 bases and J lost 4 bases. Germline V lookup: CDR1 LNHDA, CDR2 SQIVND (reference sequence). The CDR3 coding sequence is TGTGCCAGTAGTACTGGGACAGGATTCTATGGCTACACCTTC. Its protein is CASSTGTGFYGYTF.

The V gene is TRBV12-5, the J gene TRBJ1-1, with D uncertain. CDR1 is LGHNT, CDR2 FRNRAP, per germline. V gave up 0 bases and J gave up 6 bases, with 14 bases separating them. The CDR3 loop spans 15 amino acids. In DNA form, the CDR3 reads TGTGCTAGTGGTTTGGTAAATGGGCCATCGGCTGAAGCTTTCTTT. Residues: CASGLVNGPSAEAFF.

The chain employs TRBV6-5 and TRBJ1-2, with a possible D match to TRBD1 (5 bases). Trimming cost V 5 bases and J 2 bases, with 9 bases left between them. The germline CDR1 and CDR2 sequences are MNHEY and SVGAGI. CDR3 length: 13 amino acids. In nucleotides, the CDR3 is TGTGCCAGCAGTAAACAGGTGAACTATGGCTACACCTTC. Amino acids: CASSKQVNYGYTF.

The chain carries TRBV19 and TRBJ1-2; no firm D call. Trimming left V 7 bases short and J 4 bases short, with 22 bases between. The length of the CDR3 is 16 residues. CDR1 LNHDA and CDR2 SQIVND come from the germline V gene (reference sequence). CDR3 amino acids: CASTPSRQPILYGYTF. CDR3 in DNA: TGTGCCAGTACCCCTTCGAGGCAACCCATCCTCTATGGCTACACCTTC.

This clone was seen only once. V is TRBV6-6 and J is TRBJ2-7; D is perhaps TRBD1 (7 bases). Looked up from germline, CDR1 is MNHNY and CDR2 is SVGAGI (reference sequence). CDR3 length equals 15 residues. V lost 5 bases to trimming and J lost 3 bases, with 17 bases between them. The DNA for the CDR3 is TGTGCCAGCAGTGAGGCGGGACAGCATTTCTACGAGCAGTACTTC. Translated, it gives CASSEAGQHFYEQYF.

The chain employs TRBV2 and TRBJ1-5, with D possibly TRBD1 on 5 matching bases. V lost 8 bases, J lost 9 bases, and 17 bases lay in between. The CDR3 runs to 13 residues. The V gene's germline CDR1 is SNHLY and CDR2 FYNNEI. CDR3 nucleotides: TGTGCCAGCGGTTCGGGGCCCTCAACGCCCCAGCATTTT. This sequence encodes CASGSGPSTPQHF.

The rearrangement joins TRBV5-1 to TRBJ2-7; D is undetermined. The V end lost 1 base, the J end lost 2 bases, and 25 bases lay between the germline ends. Germline lookup yields CDR1 SGHRS and CDR2 YFSETQ. The CDR3 extends over 19 amino acids. The CDR3 nucleotides are TGCGCCAGCAGCTTGAAACCCCGGCGGATTGGGCATGAACCCTACGAGCAGTACTTC. Its protein product is CASSLKPRRIGHEPYEQYF.